The T cell receptor beta chain under discussion was sequenced for a study of blood T cell repertoires in COVID-19 (dated by TCRdb to 2018 to 2020). Broadly, across the study: The collaborator samples originated in the United States, Italy and Spain and spanned the acute and convalescent phases of COVID-19. The material from the prospective study consisted of cDNA or gDNA derived from T cells, B-cell-depleted T cells, or PBMCs. The dataset comprised deeply sampled blood TCRbeta repertoires from subjects exposed to, actively infected with, or recovered from COVID-19. A freely available public database, intended as a resource for researchers studying the immune response to SARS-CoV-2, is where the repertoires were released. Samples came from the ongoing ImmuneRACE study (first 160 participants) plus 1,254 subjects from 6 global collaborators. Sample metadata almost always included a de-identified subject ID, COVID-19 status, age in years and sex. Where available, HLA class I and class II types were taken from metadata supplied by the sample provider and were not determined by assay-based typing. Overall study results and their limits: The amount of clinical and demographic metadata varied by source and participant and was provided uncurated.

The sample holds a few counts of this clone. Its target antigen remains unknown. Within one base of it there is no much larger clone, and no base qualities were kept. TCRbeta CDR3 regions were amplified from genomic DNA using the immunoSEQ Assay, a bias-controlled multiplex PCR. Regarding the original processing steps: Nucleated cell counts per sample were estimated from amplification of reference gene primers within the assay. To quantify the absolute abundance of each unique TCRbeta CDR3 rearrangement, sequence reads were collapsed and filtered. Productive Simpson clonality was computed per sample as the square root of Simpson's diversity index over productive rearrangements. Drawn from immuneACCESS, this table holds only the in-frame rearrangements with V and J called that TCRdb kept. Clones are partly lost; checked studies trace under half to an unresolved V gene and leave the rest unexplained. V and J calls and clone size are those listed in that table; D and trimming were worked out from the DNA. Counted in this sample were about 200,000 clones; about 86% of them appeared once. The top ten clonotypes cover 2% to 2.5% of the sample.

Collaborating institutions collected whole blood in K2EDTA tubes following their own protocols. For TCRbeta analysis, collaborator samples were shipped as frozen whole blood, as isolated PBMCs, or as DNA extracted from either sample type. The germline V gene encodes CDR1 MNHEY and CDR2 SVGAGI. The cysteine opens and the phenylalanine closes a CDR3 of 14 amino acids. Only CDR3 DNA remains: 42 bases, in frame from the first base. Germline trimming amounts to 5 bases on V and 7 bases on J, with 8 as the count of junction bases outside the gene matches. The chain is assembled from TRBV6-5 and TRBJ1-1; the central 9 bases match TRBD1. This receptor was identified in a woman aged 45-65 years with acute or convalescent COVID-19. Sequencing was carried out using peripheral blood. The CDR3 sequence is CASSKSGTGLEAFF. The DNA is as follows: TGTGCCAGCAGTAAATCCGGGACAGGGCTTGAAGCTTTCTTT.